What follows are 4 T cell receptor beta chains derived from one specimen sequenced in a study of spatial heterogeneity in lung cancer. Each CDR3 protein is one row after TCRdb ran MiXCR on the 5' RACE reads. The sample records around 47,000 distinct CDR3 sequences, roughly 8.1% being singletons. Time point described: blood at routine non-recurrence follow-up after resection. Unsorted whole RNA from tumor, nontumor lung or frozen PBMC underwent sequencing. Sequencing used PBMCs, obtained at follow-up. All receptors come from a female donor with early-stage non-small cell lung cancer.

The gene calls are TRBV20-1 and TRBJ1-5; 10 bases match TRBD1. This CDR3 region has 17 residues. V shed 3 bases and J 1 base; nucleotides not matched to a gene: 9. The germline gives CDR1 DFQATT, CDR2 SNEGSKA (reference sequence). The CDR3, as DNA: TGCAGTGCTAGGGGACAGGGGCGGGATACGAGCAATCAGCCCCAGCATTTT. The encoded protein is CSARGQGRDTSNQPQHF.

This clonotype showed up many times. This sequence joins TRBV12-3 or TRBV12-4 and TRBJ2-1; 8 nucleotides match TRBD2. V was pared by 2 bases and J by 3 bases, with 3 bases of the junction left unmatched. The CDR3 is 15 amino acids. CDR3 sequence: CASSLSAGGYNEQFF. The DNA for the CDR3 is TGTGCCAGCAGTTTAAGTGCGGGGGGCTACAATGAGCAGTTCTTC.

This clonotype was picked up many times. The chain couples TRBV7-9 to TRBJ1-1; 9 bases are shared with TRBD1. Germline loops: CDR1 SEHNR, CDR2 FQNEAQ (reference sequence). The CDR3 is 15 residues long. With 4 bases clipped from V and 1 base from J, the junction kept 4 bases outside the gene matches. DNA for the CDR3: TGTGCCAGCAGCTCAACAGGGGGCAGGAACACTGAAGCTTTCTTT. It translates to CASSSTGGRNTEAFF.

This clonotype has a handful of counts. This chain joins TRBV5-1 and TRBJ2-6; possibly TRBD1 for D (6 bases). The CDR3 has 15 amino acids. From germline, CDR1 is SGHRS and CDR2 YFSETQ. V was clipped by 4 bases and J by 4 bases, with 12 bases between them. The CDR3 region is CASSLQGSGANVLTF. The CDR3 nucleotides read TGCGCCAGCAGCCTACAGGGATCCGGGGCCAACGTCCTGACTTTC.